This TCR beta chain was captured in a study of chemoradiotherapy in HPV16-positive cancers. Some clones are missing from TCRdb's copy, which holds only in-frame ones; the method was immunoSEQ multiplex PCR. The sample holds 25,000 to 35,000 clones, roughly 88% seen once. CDR1 is SGHTA and CDR2 is FQGNSA in the germline V gene. The CDR3 consists of 12 residues. Trimming stripped 5 bases from V and 4 bases from J, with 6 bases between. Sequences were derived from blood, sampled from a patient who underwent chemoradiotherapy. The chain employs TRBV7-2 and TRBJ1-3, with D unresolved. The receptor comes from a human donor with HPV-associated anogenital cancer. DNA of the CDR3: TGTGCCAGCAGCCCGGGAGGAAACACCATATATTTT. Translation gives CASSPGGNTIYF.